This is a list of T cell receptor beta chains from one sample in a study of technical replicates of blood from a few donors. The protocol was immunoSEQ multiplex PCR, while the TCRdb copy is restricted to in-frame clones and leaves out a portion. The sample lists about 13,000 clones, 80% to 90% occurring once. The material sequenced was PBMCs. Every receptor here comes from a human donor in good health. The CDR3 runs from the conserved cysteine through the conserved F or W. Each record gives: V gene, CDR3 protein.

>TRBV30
CAWGGRVLTDTQYF
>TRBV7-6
CASSFGADSGSSYEQYF
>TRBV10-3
CAISGRGSGEQYF
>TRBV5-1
CASSPGQGTDTQYF
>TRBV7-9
CASSLSLGVNEQFF
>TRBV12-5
CASGLVRGLALGWRLNNEQFF
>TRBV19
CASMRSGTSGVSYEQYF
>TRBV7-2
CASSFVSGGTDTQYF
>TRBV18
CASSPDSGNTGELFF
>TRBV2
CASSEAGLSTEAFF
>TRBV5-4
CASSPTGSSYEQYF
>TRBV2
CASSAGQGLGEQYF
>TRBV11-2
CASSATGFGEQFF
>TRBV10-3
CAISESGVAGLQETQYF
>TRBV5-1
CAKSTGQGGEDEQFF
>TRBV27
CASMKGGITDTQYF
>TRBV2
CASNLQGAGGNTIYF
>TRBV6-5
CASSPGQGNQPQHF
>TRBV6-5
CASSLLAGLEEQYF
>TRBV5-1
CASSFNTPGQGIAFF
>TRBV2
CASLRDRGTDTQYF
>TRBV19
CASSMTLNSYEQYF
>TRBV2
CAKGQGQEKLFF
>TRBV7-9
CASSAPQGFNEQFF
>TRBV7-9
CASSFSPGQGIDEQYF
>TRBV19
CASSLGQGLGTEAFF
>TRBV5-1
CASSHGQDTGELFF